These 27 T cell receptor beta chains came from one sample sequenced in a study of CD8 T cells in Susac syndrome. Random hexamers primed reverse transcription of about 0.5 to 1 ug RNA. TCRdb used MiXCR to reprocess the immunoSEQ multiplex PCR reads, holding one entry per CDR3 protein. Of some 200,000 distinct CDR3 sequences in the sample, roughly nine tenths were seen once. The sample consisted of CD8+ T cells from PBMCs. All receptors derive from a human donor with multiple sclerosis.

The chain employs TRBV15 and TRBJ1-5, with 10 bases aligning to TRBD1. Trimming at V came to 3 bases and at J to 4 bases, leaving 3 bases not matched to a gene. The V gene's germline CDR1 is LNHNV and CDR2 YYDKDF (reference sequence). The CDR3 totals 15 residues. The CDR3 DNA reads TGTGCCACCAGCAGGAGGACAGGGGGGAATCAGCCCCAGCATTTT. Amino acid sequence: CATSRRTGGNQPQHF. The full variable domain, its missing parts supplied by reference TRBV15 and TRBJ1-5, is DAMVIQNPRYQVTQFGKPVTLSCSQTLNHNVMYWYQQKSSQAPKLLFHYYDKDFNNEADTPDNFQSRRPNTSFCFLDIRSPGLGDTAMYLCATSRRTGGNQPQHFGDGTRLSIL.

The rearrangement joins TRBV27 to TRBJ2-5, with D possibly matching TRBD2 (6 bases). The CDR3 consists of 13 residues. Germline V lookup: CDR1 MNHEY, CDR2 SMNVEV (reference sequence). Trimming stripped 3 bases from V and 5 bases from J, with 10 bases between. CDR3 DNA sequence: TGTGCCAGCAGTTTTGGGAGGACGGAGACCCAGTACTTC. Its protein is CASSFGRTETQYF.

The V and J genes are TRBV28 and TRBJ2-2; TRBD1 agrees at 7 bases. The V gene end was trimmed by 7 bases and the J gene end by 2 bases; junction bases not matched to a gene: 13. This CDR3 spans 17 amino acids. The germline V gene encodes CDR1 MDHEN and CDR2 SYDVKM. The CDR3 DNA is TGTGCCAGCAACGCCTACCGGGACAGTCTAAACACCGGGGAGCTGTTTTTT. It encodes CASNAYRDSLNTGELFF.

The chain links TRBV27 to TRBJ2-1; 7 bases line up with TRBD2. The CDR3 runs 18 residues. V shed 1 base, J shed 2 bases, and the junction held 11 bases outside the gene matches. Germline lookup yields CDR1 MNHEY and CDR2 SMNVEV (reference sequence). The CDR3 DNA is TGTGCCAGCAGTTTATTTGTCTGGGGCGGGGGAACCTACAATGAGCAGTTCTTC. This gives the protein CASSLFVWGGGTYNEQFF.

The gene calls are TRBV9 and TRBJ1-5, with a possible D match to TRBD1 (5 bases). In germline, CDR1 is SGDLS, CDR2 YYNGEE. Trimming left V 4 bases short and J 4 bases short, with 15 bases between. CDR3 length equals 15 residues. The CDR3 spells CASSTGGASNQPQHF. DNA for the CDR3: TGTGCCAGCAGCACGGGGGGAGCGTCGAATCAGCCCCAGCATTTT.

This clonotype has more than one count but fewer than ten. The V gene is TRBV19, the J gene TRBJ2-2; the D is unclear. CDR1 is LNHDA, CDR2 SQIVND, per germline (reference sequence). The CDR3 has 13 amino acids. Trimming took 5 bases from V and 1 from J, leaving 5 bases between them. CDR3 DNA: TGTGCCAGTAGTTACCTGAACACCGGGGAGCTGTTTTTT. Translated: CASSYLNTGELFF.

The chain joins TRBV9 to TRBJ2-2, with 7 bases matching TRBD2. J was trimmed by 5 bases and V by 0 bases; bases with no gene match: 4. Germline V gives CDR1 SGDLS, CDR2 YYNGEE. The CDR3 runs 15 residues. CDR3 residues: CASSVGGSGTGELFF. The CDR3 DNA reads TGTGCCAGCAGCGTAGGGGGTAGCGGGACCGGGGAGCTGTTTTTT.

V and J are TRBV20-1 and TRBJ1-2; a weak D match, TRBD1 (6 bases). The V gene's germline CDR1 is DFQATT and CDR2 SNEGSKA (reference sequence). There are 15 residues in the CDR3. Trimming removed 0 bases from V and 3 bases from J, with 14 bases in between. Here the CDR3 DNA reads TGCAGTGCTAGAGATGAAGGCAGGGGAGACTATGGCTACACCTTC. This codes for CSARDEGRGDYGYTF.

The gene calls are TRBV7-9 and TRBJ1-5; D is unclear. CDR1 is SEHNR, CDR2 FQNEAQ, per germline (reference sequence). V gave up 1 base and J gave up 10 bases, with 8 bases separating them. The CDR3 sequence is 12 residues long. CDR3 sequence reads: CASSLVAGPQHF. CDR3 in DNA: TGTGCCAGCAGCTTAGTAGCAGGCCCCCAGCATTTT.

The gene calls are TRBV6-2 or TRBV6-3 and TRBJ2-2; the match to TRBD2 covers 7 bases. The CDR3 is 15 amino acids. J gave up 4 bases and V 2 bases, and 4 bases lay outside the gene matches. CDR1 MNHEY and CDR2 SVGEGT come from the germline V gene. CDR3 amino acids: CASSYDSSGTGELFF. The DNA for the CDR3 is TGTGCCAGCAGTTACGATTCTAGCGGCACCGGGGAGCTGTTTTTT.

This clonotype is a singleton in its sample. The V and J genes are TRBV12-5 and TRBJ2-1; 12 nucleotides agree with TRBD1. This CDR3 comprises 15 residues. The germline V gene encodes CDR1 LGHNT and CDR2 FRNRAP. Germline trimming cut 6 bases from V and 9 bases from J; bases unmatched to any gene: 9. This CDR3 reads CASGPGQGARVEQFF. In DNA form, the CDR3 reads TGTGCTAGTGGCCCGGGACAGGGGGCGCGGGTTGAGCAGTTCTTC.

The count of this clonotype is one. The chain carries TRBV12-1 and TRBJ2-4; the D call in the table, TRBD2, was not verified against the DNA. TRBV12-1 has pseudogene status. This CDR3 region has 17 residues. Here the CDR3 DNA reads TGTGCCAGCAGCCTGAGGACTAGCGGGAAGCCCCGTGACATTCAGTACTTC. Residues: CASSLRTSGKPRDIQYF.

This rearrangement joins TRBV6-6 to TRBJ2-2, with D possibly being TRBD1 (6 bases). From germline, CDR1 is MNHNY and CDR2 SVGAGI (reference sequence). The CDR3 spans 15 residues. Trimming took off 5 bases at V and 2 bases at J, with 12 bases between the two ends. The CDR3 DNA is TGTGCCAGCAGTCAATCGGACAGAAACACCGGGGAGCTGTTTTTT. This translates into CASSQSDRNTGELFF.

This sequence joins TRBV9 and TRBJ2-7, with D possibly TRBD1 on 5 matching bases. V lost 0 bases, J lost 6 bases, and 16 bases lay in between. This CDR3 contains 15 residues. CDR1 and CDR2 (germline): SGDLS, YYNGEE. Written as DNA, the CDR3 is TGTGCCAGCAGCGTAGAGGGGTATCCCCCCCGCGAGCAGTACTTC. Amino acids: CASSVEGYPPREQYF.

The rearrangement links TRBV4-3 to TRBJ2-6; 7 bases agree with TRBD1. The J segment lost 0 bases and the V segment lost 4 bases, leaving 12 bases of the junction unmatched. The CDR3 is 19 amino acids. CDR1 LGHNA and CDR2 YSLEER come from the germline V gene. The CDR3 DNA is TGCGCCAGCAGCCCCGGAACAGGGGCCATACTCTCTGGGGCCAACGTCCTGACTTTC. Translated, it gives CASSPGTGAILSGANVLTF.

The chain uses TRBV12-3 or TRBV12-4 and TRBJ2-1; D is undetermined. The CDR3 has 15 amino acids. The germline V and J ends were trimmed by 3 bases and 0 bases, with 9 bases remaining between them. This CDR3 is CASSLGSYSYNEQFF. In nucleotides, the CDR3 is TGTGCCAGCAGTTTGGGCAGTTACTCCTACAATGAGCAGTTCTTC.

The rearrangement joins TRBV20-1 to TRBJ2-5; possibly TRBD2 for D (7 bases). Germline lookup yields CDR1 DFQATT and CDR2 SNEGSKA (reference sequence). V shed 3 bases and J shed 2 bases, with 16 bases lying between them. CDR3 size: 15 residues. The DNA for the CDR3 is TGCAGTGCTAGGTCCGAGGGGGGGCGACAAGAGACCCAGTACTTC. It codes for CSARSEGGRQETQYF.

The chain uses TRBV30 and TRBJ1-2, with D tentatively TRBD1 (6 bases). The V and J ends lost 0 bases and 4 bases respectively, with 12 bases between them. The germline V gene encodes CDR1 GTSNPN and CDR2 SVGIG (reference sequence). The CDR3 runs 14 residues. The CDR3 region has the DNA TGTGCCTGGAGTGTTGGACAGCTATCCTATGGCTACACCTTC. Translated: CAWSVGQLSYGYTF. Full variable domain (remainder filled in from reference TRBV30 and TRBJ1-2): SQTIHQWPATLVQPVGSPLSLECTVEGTSNPNLYWYRQAAGRGLQLLFYSVGIGQISSEVPQNLSASRPQDRQFILSSKKLLLSDSGFYLCAWSVGQLSYGYTFGSGTRLTVV.

V is TRBV13 and J is TRBJ2-1; tentative D call: TRBD2 (6 bases). Deletions cut 7 bases from V and 0 bases from J, with 16 bases between. This CDR3 comprises 16 residues. Germline loops: CDR1 PRHDT, CDR2 FYEKMQ (reference sequence). The CDR3 is CASTVGGTNSYNEQFF. Here the CDR3 DNA reads TGTGCCAGCACCGTTGGGGGGACCAACTCCTACAATGAGCAGTTCTTC.

V is TRBV7-8 and J is TRBJ2-3; 10 bases align to TRBD2. The length of the CDR3 is 17 residues. Germline V lookup: CDR1 SGHVS, CDR2 FQNEAQ. V shed 5 bases and J 6 bases; nucleotides not matched to a gene: 14. CDR3 DNA sequence: TGTGCCAGCAGCCCGTTACCAGCGGGGGGGTTAGGGGATACGCAGTATTTT. Translation: CASSPLPAGGLGDTQYF.

This chain joins TRBV27 and TRBJ2-1; 9 bases fit TRBD1. Germline assignment: CDR1 MNHEY and CDR2 SMNVEV (reference sequence). The junction had 0 bases not matched to a gene; V was cut back by 3 bases and J by 6 bases. The length of the CDR3 is 13 residues. In DNA form, the CDR3 reads TGTGCCAGCAGTTTGACAGGGGGCAATGAGCAGTTCTTC. Its translation is CASSLTGGNEQFF.

The J gene is TRBJ1-2, the V gene TRBV7-9; 8 bases fit TRBD1. V lost 0 bases to trimming and J lost 6 bases; unmatched junction nucleotides: 6. Germline V CDR1 and CDR2: SEHNR, FQNEAQ (reference sequence). The CDR3 runs to 15 residues. This CDR3 is CASSLAGRGLDGYTF. CDR3 sequence (DNA): TGTGCCAGCAGCTTAGCCGGCAGGGGGCTGGATGGCTACACCTTC.

V and J are TRBV7-3 and TRBJ2-4; D is ambiguous. The CDR3 consists of 13 residues. Germline V gene lookup returns CDR1 SGHTA and CDR2 FQGTGA. V was trimmed by 2 bases and J by 8 bases, leaving 10 bases between them. The CDR3 loop is CASSLDGRDIQYF. CDR3 DNA sequence: TGTGCCAGCAGCTTAGACGGAAGGGACATTCAGTACTTC.

The chain couples TRBV6-2 or TRBV6-3 to TRBJ2-7; the D gene could be TRBD1 or TRBD2 (5 bases each). There are 14 residues in the CDR3. CDR1 MNHEY and CDR2 SVGEGT come from the germline V gene. V gave up 2 bases and J gave up 3 bases, with 11 bases separating them. The CDR3 region is CASSYGDQGYEQYF. The CDR3 DNA is TGTGCCAGCAGTTACGGGGACCAAGGCTACGAGCAGTACTTC.

The chain joins TRBV9 to TRBJ2-6; D is uncertain. Germline V lookup: CDR1 SGDLS, CDR2 YYNGEE. Trimming cost V 4 bases and J 0 bases, with 8 bases left between them. This CDR3 comprises 15 residues. CDR3 in DNA: TGTGCCAGCAGCTCCGTCCCCTCTGGGGCCAACGTCCTGACTTTC. It yields the protein CASSSVPSGANVLTF.

The chain couples TRBV29-1 to TRBJ1-4; D remains unclear. V was shortened by 5 bases and J by 0 bases, with 10 bases between the two germline ends. Germline V gives CDR1 SQVTM, CDR2 ANQGSEA. The CDR3 runs 14 residues. CDR3 amino acids: CSVTTFATNEKLFF. The DNA for the CDR3 is TGCAGCGTTACGACCTTTGCAACTAATGAAAAACTGTTTTTT.

This clonotype was recorded a few times. J is TRBJ2-5 and V is TRBV4-3; possible D gene TRBD2, 6 bases. The germline gives CDR1 LGHNA, CDR2 YSLEER. The length of the CDR3 is 13 residues. Trimming cost V 4 bases and J 1 base, with 7 bases left between them. CDR3 amino acids: CASSPGVQETQYF. Written as DNA, the CDR3 is TGCGCCAGCAGCCCGGGGGTCCAAGAGACCCAGTACTTC.